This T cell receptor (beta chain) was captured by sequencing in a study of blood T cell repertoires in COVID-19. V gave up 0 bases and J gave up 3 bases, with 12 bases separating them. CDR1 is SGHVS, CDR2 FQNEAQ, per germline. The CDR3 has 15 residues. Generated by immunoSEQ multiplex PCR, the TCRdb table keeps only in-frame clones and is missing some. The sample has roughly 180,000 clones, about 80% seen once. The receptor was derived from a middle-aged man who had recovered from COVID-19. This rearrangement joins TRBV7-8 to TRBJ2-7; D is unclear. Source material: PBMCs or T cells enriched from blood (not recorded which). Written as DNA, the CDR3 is TGTGCCAGCAGCTTAGCCGGTCCCACGGGCTACGAGCAGTACTTC. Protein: CASSLAGPTGYEQYF.